This T cell receptor (beta chain) was obtained from a study of neurological immune-mediated disorders. Findings of the study overall: In HTLV-1-associated myelopathy, TCR clonal expansion was greatest, whereas multiple sclerosis had the least, falling below healthy controls. No expanded-clone CDR3 amino acid sequence recurred across subjects, suggesting private TCR-beta repertoires.

The cDNA was synthesized by 5'RACE incorporating 10-nucleotide random UMIs. TCRdb ran MiXCR on the 5' RACE reads and lists one entry per CDR3 protein. The data show 50,000 to 70,000 distinct CDR3 sequences, around 3.1% seen once. This clonotype showed up many times. Its antigen is as yet unknown. The CDR3 is 14 amino acids. V was cut by 6 bases and J by 3 bases, with 15 bases left in between. Germline V gene lookup returns CDR1 DFQATT and CDR2 SNEGSKA (reference sequence). Unsorted libraries used 2 million PBMCs kept at -80 degrees C. Sequencing was performed on PBMCs. This sequence originates from a man aged 40-49 years with multiple sclerosis. The chain combines TRBV20-1 with TRBJ2-1; D is uncertain. CDR3 nucleotides: TGCAGTGCCCGGACCGCCGCGATCTACAATGAGCAGTTCTTC. Protein product: CSARTAAIYNEQFF.